Listed here are 19 T cell receptor beta chains from one sample, sequenced in a study of blood T cell repertoires in COVID-19. Method: immunoSEQ multiplex PCR; TCRdb's copy keeps in-frame clones and lacks some. The repertoire consists of over 100,000 clones, with approximately 86% occurring once and the leading ten covering about an eighth. What was sequenced was peripheral blood. The receptors come from a woman in her 70s with COVID-19, enrolled during active disease.

The chain is built from TRBV29-1 and TRBJ2-5; D remains unclear. Germline V CDR1 and CDR2: SQVTM, ANQGSEA. Between the trimmed V and J ends, which lost 3 bases and 5 bases, there was a span of 7 bases. The CDR3 length is 11 residues. The CDR3 DNA sequence: TGCAGCGTTGAGTCAGGCGAGACCCAGTACTTC. It yields the protein CSVESGETQYF.

V usage is TRBV19 and J usage is TRBJ2-5; TRBD2 matches at 9 bases. Germline V gene sequence: CDR1 LNHDA, CDR2 SQIVND (reference sequence). V lost 8 bases, J lost 5 bases, and 15 bases stayed unmatched. The CDR3 spans 16 residues. For the CDR3, the DNA is TGTGCCAGTCGCACAGGGAGGACTAGCGTCGGGGAGACCCAGTACTTC. Amino acid sequence: CASRTGRTSVGETQYF.

The chain employs TRBV2 and TRBJ2-7; D gene uncertain. Germline V gene data show CDR1 as SNHLY and CDR2 as FYNNEI. This CDR3 region has 11 residues. The ends were cut back, 6 bases at V and 2 bases at J, with 5 bases in the middle. The CDR3 coding sequence is TGTGCCAGCAGCACACCCTACGAGCAGTACTTC. This codes for CASSTPYEQYF.

The genes are TRBV5-1 and TRBJ1-2; perhaps TRBD1 as D (6 bases). The CDR3 is made up of 13 amino acids. Germline CDR1 and CDR2: SGHRS and YFSETQ. The V gene lost 4 bases and the J gene lost 5 bases, with 12 bases spanning the gap. The CDR3: CASSLGGRYGYTF. The DNA for the CDR3 is TGCGCCAGCAGCCTAGGGGGTCGATATGGCTACACCTTC.

The V call is TRBV5-1, the J call TRBJ2-2; 7 bases match TRBD1. Germline CDR1 and CDR2: SGHRS and YFSETQ. J was trimmed by 5 bases and V by 0 bases; bases with no gene match: 7. The CDR3 totals 16 residues. The CDR3 nucleotides read TGCGCCAGCAGCTTGGGAGGGGGCCAGTATACCGGGGAGCTGTTTTTT. Its translation is CASSLGGGQYTGELFF.

J is TRBJ2-7 and V is TRBV21-1; TRBD2 is the table's D call, not checked against the DNA. TRBV21-1 counts as a pseudogene. CDR3 length: 14 residues. The CDR3 nucleotides are TGTGCCAGCATCCAACCACTAGAATCCTACGAGCAGTACTTC. Translated, it gives CASIQPLESYEQYF.

The V and J genes are TRBV7-9 and TRBJ1-2; no reliable D call. Germline V CDR1 and CDR2: SEHNR, FQNEAQ (reference sequence). The CDR3 has 13 amino acids. Deletions cut 2 bases from V and 3 bases from J, with 7 bases between. The CDR3 loop reads CASSLMSDYGYTF. The CDR3 bases are TGTGCCAGCAGCTTAATGTCCGACTATGGCTACACCTTC.

V is TRBV21-1 and J is TRBJ1-3. TRBV21-1 is noted as a pseudogene. The CDR3 sequence is 15 residues long. CDR3 DNA: TGTGCCACCCCGGGGGGAGCCGGCTCTGGAAACACCATATATTTT. Translation gives CATPGGAGSGNTIYF.

A note on this clone: The DNA is omitted, as the CDR3 cannot be located on it reliably, and the CDR3 follows TCRdb's listing. V is TRBV7-9 and J is TRBJ1-2; TRBD1 is the table's D call and was not checked against the DNA. CDR1 and CDR2 from the germline V gene are SEHNR and FQNEAQ (reference sequence). The CDR3 adds up to 14 amino acids, both ends counted. This CDR3 reads CASVGPGTAYGYTF.

This clone was seen a few times. This rearrangement joins TRBV10-2 to TRBJ2-3, with D maybe TRBD2 (6 bases). V shed 6 bases and J shed 4 bases, with 14 bases lying between them. Germline V gene data show CDR1 as WSHSY and CDR2 as SAAADI. The CDR3 has 14 amino acids. The CDR3 sequence: CASRMGLTADTQYF. The CDR3 DNA reads TGCGCCAGCAGAATGGGACTGACTGCAGATACGCAGTATTTT.

V is TRBV27 and J is TRBJ1-2; TRBD1 is a possible D gene (6 bases). Germline CDR1 is MNHEY and CDR2 is SMNVEV (reference sequence). V was clipped by 1 base and J by 8 bases, with 14 bases between them. CDR3 length: 14 residues. The CDR3 is CASSLYGGAGGYTF. The CDR3 DNA reads TGTGCCAGCAGTTTATATGGGGGGGCAGGGGGCTACACCTTC.

The chain has TRBV6-5 and TRBJ1-5, with 7 bases that match TRBD1. The V gene's germline CDR1 is MNHEY and CDR2 SVGAGI. Germline trimming cut 10 bases from V and 3 bases from J; bases unmatched to any gene: 12. The CDR3 is made up of 15 amino acids. Here the CDR3 reads CATQTGWGANQPQHF. CDR3 DNA: TGTGCCACCCAGACAGGGTGGGGGGCCAATCAGCCCCAGCATTTT.

The genes are TRBV5-1 and TRBJ2-3; 8 bases are shared with TRBD1. This CDR3 is 16 amino acids long. Germline V gene sequence: CDR1 SGHRS, CDR2 YFSETQ. V trimming: 1 base; J trimming: 0 bases; junction bases outside the gene matches: 4. The CDR3 nucleotides are TGCGCCAGCAGCTTGTGGACAGGGACTAGCACAGATACGCAGTATTTT. It translates to CASSLWTGTSTDTQYF.

The chain is built from TRBV5-1 and TRBJ1-2; TRBD1 matches at 7 bases. The CDR3 has 15 residues. V lost 0 bases, J lost 0 bases, and 2 bases stayed unmatched. In germline, CDR1 is SGHRS, CDR2 YFSETQ. The CDR3 DNA is TGCGCCAGCAGCTTGGCAGGGACAGCTAACTATGGCTACACCTTC. It codes for CASSLAGTANYGYTF. Supplemented by reference TRBV5-1 and TRBJ1-2, the full variable domain reads KAGVTQTPRYLIKTRGQQVTLSCSPISGHRSVSWYQQTPGQGLQFLFEYFSETQRNKGNFPGRFSGRQFSNSRSEMNVSTLELGDSALYLCASSLAGTANYGYTFGSGTRLTVV.

The rearrangement uses TRBV7-7 and TRBJ1-4; perhaps TRBD1 as D (6 bases). This CDR3 is 15 amino acids long. Germline CDR1 is SSHAT and CDR2 is FNYEAQ (reference sequence). Between the trimmed V and J ends, which lost 1 base and 8 bases, there was a span of 14 bases. CDR3 sequence reads: CASSLGRGAQEKLFF. The CDR3 DNA reads TGTGCCAGCAGCTTAGGGCGGGGGGCGCAGGAAAAACTGTTTTTT.

This chain joins TRBV19 and TRBJ2-5, with 11 positions matching TRBD1. CDR1 is LNHDA, CDR2 SQIVND, per germline (reference sequence). V trimming: 5 bases; J trimming: 5 bases; junction bases outside the gene matches: 10. CDR3 size: 16 residues. CDR3 bases: TGTGCCAGTAGTCCCAGACGGGGACAGGGGGGGGAGACCCAGTACTTC. Protein product: CASSPRRGQGGETQYF.

This rearrangement joins TRBV2 to TRBJ2-1, with 10 bases fitting TRBD2. The CDR3 spans 18 residues. The ends lost 4 bases at V and 3 bases at J; junction bases unmatched: 12. CDR1 and CDR2 from the germline V gene are SNHLY and FYNNEI. The CDR3 region is CASSGAGASGGFYNEQFF. CDR3 nucleotides: TGTGCCAGCAGTGGAGCTGGGGCTAGCGGGGGCTTCTACAATGAGCAGTTCTTC.

The chain joins TRBV9 to TRBJ1-5, with D perhaps TRBD1 (5 bases). V was trimmed by 0 bases and J by 1 base, leaving 8 bases between them. Germline CDR1 is SGDLS and CDR2 is YYNGEE. The CDR3 is 15 amino acids. This chain's CDR3 is CASSVGGVSNQPQHF. CDR3 nucleotide sequence: TGTGCCAGCAGCGTAGGGGGGGTCAGCAATCAGCCCCAGCATTTT.

The chain uses TRBV19 and TRBJ2-5; the match to TRBD1 covers 9 bases. V was clipped by 4 bases and J by 1 base; unmatched bases: 4. Germline lookup yields CDR1 LNHDA and CDR2 SQIVND (reference sequence). The CDR3 loop spans 15 amino acids. CDR3 loop: CASSRDRARQETQYF. DNA for the CDR3: TGTGCCAGTAGTAGGGACAGGGCCCGCCAAGAGACCCAGTACTTC.